Below, one T cell receptor beta chain is given with its context. The target antigen is unknown. One entry per CDR3 protein results from TCRdb running MiXCR on the RT-PCR reads. The sample has roughly 620,000 distinct CDR3 sequences, 11% seen once. The sample belongs to a study of response to subunit inactivated influenza vaccine. Study-wide results and caveats: Seasonal influenza vaccination, on each occasion, was suggested by the authors to recruit few new T cells.

CDR3 length: 17 residues. V dropped 1 base and J dropped 4; count of bases not matched to a gene: 11. Germline lookup yields CDR1 SGHRS and CDR2 YFSETQ. These data also featured in a second study, about T cells expressing NK-cell markers. That report notes: Scientists made TCR beta cDNA using 5'RACE template switching with UMIs. TCR beta repertoires came from sorted CD3+CD56+NKG2C+, CD3+CD56+NKG2C- and CD3+CD56-NKG2C+ T cells.

This sequence was found in a man aged 45 to 65 who received an inactivated influenza vaccine. The rearrangement links TRBV5-1 to TRBJ2-5; 9 bases are a match to TRBD2. The sample was PBMCs from blood, taken on the day of vaccination. The CDR3 loop is CASSLWRTSREGETQYF. The CDR3 DNA follows: TGCGCCAGCAGCTTGTGGCGTACCTCGCGGGAGGGAGAGACCCAGTACTTC.